These 3 T cell receptor beta chains share one sample of origin, sequenced in a study of blood T cell repertoires in COVID-19. Sequenced by immunoSEQ multiplex PCR; TCRdb stores in-frame clones only, minus some. The table shows tens of thousands of clones, with 88% occurring only once. Sequenced: peripheral blood. The receptor set was obtained from a human donor in a cohort sampled during active COVID-19.

The rearrangement uses TRBV30 and TRBJ2-1; TRBD2 might be the D (5 bases). The germline V gene has CDR1 GTSNPN and CDR2 SVGIG (reference sequence). This CDR3 is 16 amino acids long. Between the trimmed V and J ends, which lost 2 bases and 5 bases, there was a span of 19 bases. The CDR3 nucleotides are TGTGCCTGGAGTCTGTACGGCCCCACTAGGAACAATGAGCAGTTCTTC. This encodes CAWSLYGPTRNNEQFF.

The chain is built from TRBV2 and TRBJ1-6; TRBD1 might be the D (5 bases). Trimming removed 4 bases from V and 0 bases from J, with 16 bases in between. Per germline, CDR1 SNHLY and CDR2 FYNNEI. CDR3 length equals 18 residues. The DNA for the CDR3 is TGTGCCAGCAGTGCTCAGGCAGGGAGGAGCTCCTATAATTCACCCCTCCACTTT. It encodes CASSAQAGRSSYNSPLHF.

The chain has TRBV9 and TRBJ2-5; 8 bases agree with TRBD2. V lost 0 bases to trimming and J lost 1 base; unmatched junction nucleotides: 11. The CDR3 sequence is 18 residues long. The V gene's germline CDR1 is SGDLS and CDR2 YYNGEE. This CDR3 is CASSVGGVASGSQETQYF. CDR3 sequence (DNA): TGTGCCAGCAGCGTAGGGGGGGTTGCTAGCGGGTCCCAAGAGACCCAGTACTTC.